The 11 T cell receptor beta chains listed next were all sequenced from one sample in a study of blood T cell repertoires in COVID-19. The table came from immunoSEQ multiplex PCR; TCRdb's copy has only in-frame clones and leaves some out. The data show about 220,000 clones, 88% seen once. Input material: PBMCs or T cells enriched from blood (not recorded which). These receptors all come from a woman aged 30 to 39 who had recovered from COVID-19.

The CDR3 sequence: CATSARGYGYTF. The CDR3 DNA reads TGTGCCACCAGTGCCAGGGGCTATGGCTACACCTTC. The chain is built from TRBV24-1 and TRBJ1-2; D may be TRBD1 (6 bases). V was shortened by 5 bases and J by 4 bases, with 7 bases between the two germline ends. Germline loops: CDR1 KGHDR, CDR2 SFDVKD. The CDR3 loop spans 12 amino acids.

The chain joins TRBV5-1 to TRBJ2-1; D is unresolved. With 1 base removed from V and 3 bases from J, the gap between germline ends came to 8 bases. Germline V gene sequence: CDR1 SGHRS, CDR2 YFSETQ. This CDR3 is built from 14 residues. Written as DNA, the CDR3 is TGCGCCAGCAGCTTGAGGCAGGACTACAATGAGCAGTTCTTC. This gives the protein CASSLRQDYNEQFF.

This chain uses TRBV7-9 with TRBJ1-2; D is possibly TRBD1 (5 bases). V gave up 5 bases and J gave up 1 base, with 17 bases separating them. CDR1 and CDR2 from the germline V gene are SEHNR and FQNEAQ (reference sequence). This CDR3 has 16 amino acids. In nucleotides, the CDR3 is TGTGCCAGCAGCCTAGTAGGGGCCGAGATTAACTATGGCTACACCTTC. Encoded protein: CASSLVGAEINYGYTF.

The rearrangement links TRBV5-1 to TRBJ1-3, with a possible D match to TRBD1 (6 bases). This CDR3 has 15 residues. V was trimmed by 2 bases and J by 2 bases, leaving 11 bases between them. Germline V lookup: CDR1 SGHRS, CDR2 YFSETQ. For the CDR3, the DNA is TGCGCCAGCAGCTTCCGTCAGGGGACTGGAAACACCATATATTTT. Translation gives CASSFRQGTGNTIYF.

The V and J genes are TRBV4-3 and TRBJ2-3; the match to TRBD2 covers 8 bases. V shed 0 bases, J shed 7 bases, and the junction held 9 bases outside the gene matches. The CDR3 is 16 amino acids. Germline lookup yields CDR1 LGHNA and CDR2 YSLEER. CDR3: CASSQDYGGAMYTQYF. Here the CDR3 DNA reads TGCGCCAGCAGCCAAGATTACGGGGGGGCCATGTATACGCAGTATTTT.

This chain uses TRBV10-3 with TRBJ1-1; possibly TRBD1 for D (5 bases). The V gene's germline CDR1 is ENHRY and CDR2 SYGVKD. V shed 4 bases and J shed 3 bases, with 15 bases lying between them. This CDR3 contains 15 residues. This chain's CDR3 is CAISALGGWDTEAFF. CDR3 sequence (DNA): TGTGCCATCAGTGCCTTGGGGGGTTGGGACACTGAAGCTTTCTTT.

This chain joins TRBV11-2 and TRBJ2-5, with 7 positions matching TRBD1. Germline CDR1 and CDR2: SGHAT and FQNNGV. The CDR3 has 16 residues. J gave up 1 base and V 1 base, and 6 bases lay outside the gene matches. CDR3 coding DNA: TGTGCCAGCAGCTTAGGAGGGGGCTCGGGCCAAGAGACCCAGTACTTC. This encodes CASSLGGGSGQETQYF.

The CDR3 region is CASSKGPGNPHYGYTF. The CDR3 region has the DNA TGTGCCAGCAGCAAAGGGCCAGGCAACCCCCACTATGGCTACACCTTC. This chain connects TRBV14 to TRBJ1-2; D unresolved. There are 16 residues in the CDR3. Trimming pared 5 bases from V and 3 bases from J, leaving 19 bases between. CDR1 is SGHDN and CDR2 is FVKESK in the germline V gene.

The chain recombines TRBV6-5 with TRBJ1-2; TRBD1 agrees at 10 bases. In germline, CDR1 is MNHEY, CDR2 SVGAGI. V dropped 5 bases and J dropped 5; count of bases not matched to a gene: 5. The length of the CDR3 is 14 residues. This CDR3 reads CASSTGTGAYGYTF. For the CDR3, the DNA is TGTGCCAGCAGTACCGGGACAGGGGCATATGGCTACACCTTC.

J is TRBJ1-1 and V is TRBV4-1, with TRBD1 matching 7 bases. Per germline, CDR1 MGHRA and CDR2 YSYEKL. The V gene end was trimmed by 5 bases and the J gene end by 1 base; junction bases not matched to a gene: 4. The CDR3 spans 14 residues. The CDR3 DNA sequence: TGCGCCAGCAGCAAAAGGACAGGGAACACTGAAGCTTTCTTT. It codes for CASSKRTGNTEAFF.

This CDR3 is CSVEAIVNRAYGYTF. The CDR3 DNA reads TGCAGCGTTGAAGCGATCGTGAACAGGGCCTATGGCTACACCTTC. The chain carries TRBV29-1 and TRBJ1-2, with D tentatively TRBD1 (6 bases). Per germline, CDR1 SQVTM and CDR2 ANQGSEA. The CDR3 has 15 residues. Trimming removed 1 base from V and 4 bases from J, with 16 bases in between.